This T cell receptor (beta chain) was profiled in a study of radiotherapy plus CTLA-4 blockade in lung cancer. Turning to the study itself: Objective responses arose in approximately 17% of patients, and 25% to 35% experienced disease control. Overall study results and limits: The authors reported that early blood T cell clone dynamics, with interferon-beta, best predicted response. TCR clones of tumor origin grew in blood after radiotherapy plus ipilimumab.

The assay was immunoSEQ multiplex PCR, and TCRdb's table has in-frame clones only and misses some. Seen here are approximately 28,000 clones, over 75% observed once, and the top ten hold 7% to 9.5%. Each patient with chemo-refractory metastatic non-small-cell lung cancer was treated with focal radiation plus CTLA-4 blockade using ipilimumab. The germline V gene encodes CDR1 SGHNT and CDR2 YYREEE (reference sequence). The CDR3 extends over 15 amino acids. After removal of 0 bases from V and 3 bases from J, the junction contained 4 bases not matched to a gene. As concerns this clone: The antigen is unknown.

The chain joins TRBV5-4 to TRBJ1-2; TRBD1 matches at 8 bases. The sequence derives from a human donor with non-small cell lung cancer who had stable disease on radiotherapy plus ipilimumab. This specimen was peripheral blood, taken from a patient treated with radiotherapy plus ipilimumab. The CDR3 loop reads CASSLALDRDYGYTF. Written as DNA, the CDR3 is TGTGCCAGCAGCTTGGCTCTGGACAGGGACTATGGCTACACCTTC.